The 20 T cell receptor beta chains in this list originate from one sample, sequenced in a study of CD8+ T cells in alopecia areata. Sequencing used cDNA as its template, made by extracting RNA and reverse transcribing it. Assay: immunoSEQ multiplex PCR; the TCRdb copy retains only in-frame clones and omits some. The sample lists about 130,000 clones, 49% occurring once. The sample here was CD8+ T cells sorted from blood, taken at week 0. The receptor set was obtained from a human donor with alopecia areata.

This clone occurred once. CDR3 in amino acids: CASQGTGIYEQYF. CDR3 bases: TGTGCCAGCCAGGGGACAGGGATCTACGAGCAGTACTTC. V is TRBV7-2 and J is TRBJ2-7; 9 bases fit TRBD1. V was clipped by 8 bases and J by 3 bases; unmatched bases: 5. The CDR3 loop spans 13 amino acids. Germline assignment: CDR1 SGHTA and CDR2 FQGNSA.

This clone occurred many times. At the DNA level, this CDR3 is encoded by other sequences in the same sample as well. The CDR3 DNA follows: TGTGCCAGCAGTGAAGGTGACAGTAACTATGGCTACACCTTC. This encodes CASSEGDSNYGYTF. This chain uses TRBV6-4 with TRBJ1-2; a weak D match, TRBD1 (5 bases). This CDR3 spans 14 amino acids. Trimming removed 3 bases from V and 1 base from J, with 9 bases in between. From germline, CDR1 is MRHNA and CDR2 SNTAGT.

This chain joins TRBV7-9 and TRBJ2-7; D possibly corresponds to TRBD1 (5 bases). The CDR3 is made up of 13 amino acids. CDR1 and CDR2 from the germline V gene are SEHNR and FQNEAQ (reference sequence). V was cut by 5 bases and J by 2 bases, with 10 bases left in between. The CDR3 region has the DNA TGTGCCAGCAGCCCGACAGCCACCTACGAGCAGTACTTC. It encodes CASSPTATYEQYF.

Note on this clone: The sample contains more than one DNA sequence encoding this CDR3. The chain is built from TRBV7-9 and TRBJ2-7; no clear D. The length of the CDR3 is 12 residues. The V gene lost 3 bases and the J gene lost 6 bases, with 9 bases spanning the gap. CDR1 is SEHNR and CDR2 is FQNEAQ in the germline V gene (reference sequence). The chain's CDR3 is CASSFGEGEQYF. The DNA for the CDR3 is TGTGCCAGCAGCTTTGGGGAAGGCGAGCAGTACTTC.

This clone has more than one count but fewer than ten. The V and J genes are TRBV13 and TRBJ1-5; D remains ambiguous. The CDR3 loop spans 14 amino acids. Germline CDR1 reads PRHDT; CDR2 reads FYEKMQ (reference sequence). The V end was cut by 5 bases, the J end by 3 bases, with 11 bases between. The CDR3 protein is CASSGGGFNQPQHF. The CDR3 DNA sequence: TGTGCCAGCAGCGGCGGCGGATTCAATCAGCCCCAGCATTTT.

This clone turned up a few times. The chain has TRBV29-1 and TRBJ1-2; D gene uncertain. The CDR3 runs 12 residues. Germline V CDR1 and CDR2: SQVTM, ANQGSEA. Trimming shortened V by 4 bases and J by 8 bases, and 14 bases separated the two germline ends. CDR3 coding DNA: TGCAGCGTTGTGGGTGGCATGAACGGCTACACCTTC. It specifies CSVVGGMNGYTF. Combining the CDR3 with reference TRBV29-1 and TRBJ1-2 gives the whole variable domain SAVISQKPSRDICQRGTSLTIQCQVDSQVTMMFWYRQQPGQSLTLIATANQGSEATYESGFVIDKFPISRPNLTFSTLTVSNMSPEDSSIYLCSVVGGMNGYTFGSGTRLTVV.

The chain combines TRBV7-8 with TRBJ2-7; D is uncertain. Germline V lookup: CDR1 SGHVS, CDR2 FQNEAQ. The CDR3 loop spans 11 amino acids. V was cut by 5 bases and J by 2 bases, with 4 bases left in between. CDR3 loop: CASSTPYEQYF. CDR3 coding DNA: TGTGCCAGCAGCACCCCCTACGAGCAGTACTTC.

The chain is built from TRBV29-1 and TRBJ1-4; D is unclear. The germline V gene has CDR1 SQVTM and CDR2 ANQGSEA. The CDR3 consists of 13 residues. Trimming left V 7 bases short and J 5 bases short, with 14 bases between. The CDR3 nucleotides are TGCAGCGCTATGGGAGCGGCCAATGAAAAACTGTTTTTT. Residues: CSAMGAANEKLFF.

V and J are TRBV29-1 and TRBJ2-7; 8 bases agree with TRBD1. V was pared by 5 bases and J by 4 bases, with 10 bases of the junction left unmatched. Looked up from germline, CDR1 is SQVTM and CDR2 is ANQGSEA. The length of the CDR3 is 14 residues. The CDR3, as DNA: TGCAGCGTTTCGGAGCCAGGGGGCCAGTACGAGCAGTACTTC. It translates to CSVSEPGGQYEQYF.

The V and J genes are TRBV6-5 and TRBJ2-3; 8 nucleotides agree with TRBD1. The CDR3 spans 14 residues. Germline-derived CDR1 and CDR2 are MNHEY and SVGAGI. Trimming took 6 bases from V and 1 from J; bases not matched to a gene: 3. This CDR3 reads CASRATGGTDTQYF. The DNA for the CDR3 is TGTGCCAGCAGGGCGACAGGGGGCACAGATACGCAGTATTTT.

The chain combines TRBV30 with TRBJ2-5; D may be TRBD1 or TRBD2 (6 bases each). With the DNA end fitting TRBJ2-7 better, the J assignment may be wrong. This CDR3 comprises 13 residues. In germline, CDR1 is GTSNPN, CDR2 SVGIG (reference sequence). The CDR3 nucleotides read TGTGCCTGGAGTGTACAGGGAGGCTACGAGCAGTACTTC. Its translation is CAWSVQGGYEQYF.

The table lists this clone with a few counts. The chain combines TRBV5-4 with TRBJ2-1, with 8 positions matching TRBD2. CDR1 and CDR2 from the germline V gene are SGHNT and YYREEE (reference sequence). This CDR3 is built from 14 residues. Trimming took 4 bases from V and 10 from J; bases not matched to a gene: 10. The CDR3 here is CASSNPGTSIEQFF. CDR3 sequence (DNA): TGTGCCAGCAGCAACCCCGGGACTAGTATAGAGCAGTTCTTC. The variable domain in full, with the rest retrieved from reference TRBV5-4 and TRBJ2-1, is ETGVTQSPTHLIKTRGQQVTLRCSSQSGHNTVSWYQQALGQGPQFIFQYYREEENGRGNFPPRFSGLQFPNYSSELNVNALELDDSALYLCASSNPGTSIEQFFGPGTRLTVL.

A few counts support this clone. V gene TRBV7-9 combines with J gene TRBJ2-3; tentative D call: TRBD2 (5 bases). Germline loops: CDR1 SEHNR, CDR2 FQNEAQ (reference sequence). V was cut by 4 bases and J by 6 bases, with 8 bases left in between. CDR3 length: 12 residues. CDR3 nucleotides: TGTGCCAGCAGCTCCCGGAGGGATACGCAGTATTTT. The encoded protein is CASSSRRDTQYF.

This CDR3 is CASSAVQGLNTEAFF. The DNA for the CDR3 is TGTGCCAGCAGCGCCGTCCAGGGGTTGAACACTGAAGCTTTCTTT. The V call is TRBV7-9, the J call TRBJ1-1, with D perhaps TRBD1 (6 bases). The germline gives CDR1 SEHNR, CDR2 FQNEAQ (reference sequence). V lost 5 bases and J 0 bases, leaving 13 bases between the germline ends. The CDR3 sequence is 15 residues long.

This clone was picked up a small number of times. CDR3 residues: CAWGHGGFDTQYF. The CDR3 coding sequence is TGTGCCTGGGGTCACGGGGGATTCGATACGCAGTATTTT. This chain joins TRBV30 and TRBJ2-3, with D maybe TRBD2 (6 bases). The germline V and J ends were trimmed by 5 bases and 6 bases, with 15 bases remaining between them. The CDR3 totals 13 residues. Germline V lookup: CDR1 GTSNPN, CDR2 SVGIG (reference sequence).

The gene calls are TRBV29-1 and TRBJ2-7; a weak D match, TRBD1 (5 bases). V was pared by 6 bases and J by 5 bases, with 20 bases between. Germline V lookup: CDR1 SQVTM, CDR2 ANQGSEA. The CDR3 runs to 14 residues. Here the CDR3 reads CSVLKGRAANEQYF. DNA of the CDR3: TGCAGCGTCCTTAAAGGCAGGGCGGCCAACGAGCAGTACTTC.

A few counts support this clone. This sequence joins TRBV30 and TRBJ2-1; a weak D match, TRBD1 (6 bases). The V gene lost 7 bases and the J gene lost 0 bases, with 16 bases spanning the gap. The CDR3 loop spans 15 amino acids. Germline CDR1 reads GTSNPN; CDR2 reads SVGIG (reference sequence). The CDR3 coding sequence is TGTGCCTCTGGAACAGACAGGTTCTCCTACAATGAGCAGTTCTTC. Its protein is CASGTDRFSYNEQFF.

The genes are TRBV30 and TRBJ1-2; a possible D gene is TRBD1 (5 bases). CDR1 and CDR2 from the germline V gene are GTSNPN and SVGIG (reference sequence). The V and J ends lost 3 bases and 7 bases respectively, with 18 bases between them. This CDR3 has 14 residues. CDR3 sequence: CAWRRGTRTFGYTF. CDR3 coding DNA: TGTGCCTGGAGGAGAGGGACGCGGACCTTTGGCTACACCTTC. Together with reference TRBV30 and TRBJ1-2, the CDR3 gives the full variable domain: SQTIHQWPATLVQPVGSPLSLECTVEGTSNPNLYWYRQAAGRGLQLLFYSVGIGQISSEVPQNLSASRPQDRQFILSSKKLLLSDSGFYLCAWRRGTRTFGYTFGSGTRLTVV.

For the CDR3, the DNA is TGTGCCAGCAGACCATACAGGGGGCGGACCGGGGAGCTGTTTTTT. Translating gives CASRPYRGRTGELFF. The chain is built from TRBV6-5 and TRBJ2-2; 9 nucleotides match TRBD1. Per germline, CDR1 MNHEY and CDR2 SVGAGI. Losses at the gene ends were 6 bases for V and 5 bases for J; bases not matched to a gene: 7. This CDR3 is built from 15 residues.

The J gene is TRBJ1-1, the V gene TRBV6-5, with D possibly TRBD1 on 6 matching bases. The CDR3 loop spans 14 amino acids. The V gene's germline CDR1 is MNHEY and CDR2 SVGAGI. Deletions cut 2 bases from V and 5 bases from J, with 12 bases between. CDR3 region: CASSYRGGRTEAFF. The CDR3 DNA reads as TGTGCCAGCAGTTACCGGGGGGGCAGAACTGAAGCTTTCTTT.